Below, one T cell receptor (beta chain) is given with its context. Its antigen is still unknown. CDR3 size: 15 residues. Germline CDR1 reads SGDLS; CDR2 reads YYNGEE. Trimming took off 4 bases at V and 3 bases at J, with 15 bases between the two ends. The donors were in the approximately 120-subject validation cohort, distinct from the roughly 600-subject first cohort. This specimen comes from a study of cytomegalovirus exposure and HLA in healthy donors. Points from the study as a whole: The finding came from a later analysis; first-cohort TCR clusters tended to co-occur in the 110 or so validation repertoires. The classifier reportedly diagnosed cytomegalovirus status with high sensitivity and specificity. The study labeled 150 or so TCR beta chains cytomegalovirus-associated.

Some clones are missing from TCRdb's copy, which holds only in-frame ones; the method was immunoSEQ multiplex PCR. The sample yields 90,000 to 150,000 clones, approximately 90% seen once. The chain carries TRBV9 and TRBJ2-3; D is possibly TRBD2 (7 bases). The sequenced sample consisted of PBMCs. This clonotype was obtained from a woman under 30 in good health and CMV-seropositive. CDR3 DNA: TGTGCCAGCAGCATATGGGGGGGGACAACAGATACGCAGTATTTT. Translation: CASSIWGGTTDTQYF.